Sequencing of this TCR beta chain was carried out in a study of early T cells in non-severe SARS-CoV-2 infection. Researchers attached unique molecular identifiers to individual cDNA molecules. TCRdb called the 5' RACE reads again in MiXCR, with one record for every CDR3 protein. The table includes about 80,000 distinct CDR3 sequences, around 10% detected once. Study-level points and caveats: Anti-spike CD8 responses were favored in VDJdb matching, and private and CD4 specificities were missed.

V dropped 1 base and J dropped 6 bases, with 12 bases sitting between them. CDR1 and CDR2 from the germline V gene are SGHAT and FQNNGV. The CDR3 consists of 14 residues. Concerning this clonotype: Antigen unknown.

What was sequenced was whole blood. This rearrangement joins TRBV11-2 to TRBJ1-2, with D possibly matching TRBD1 (5 bases). The receptor's source is an adult who was a healthcare worker with PCR-confirmed SARS-CoV-2 infection or an uninfected control (not recorded which). CDR3 sequence (DNA): TGTGCCAGCAGCTTAGGATGGGGGAGCAATGGCTACACCTTC. It specifies CASSLGWGSNGYTF.